This TCR beta chain was recorded in a study of CD8+ T cells in alopecia areata (dated by TCRdb to about 2018). Broadly, across the study: The treated patients took part in an open-label pilot trial in which moderate-to-severe alopecia areata was treated with oral tofacitinib at 5 to 10 mg twice daily. Tofacitinib was administered for 6 to 18 months, and 6 months of follow-up off drug were then conducted to assess delayed response and recurrence. The study used high-throughput TCRbeta sequencing to examine T cell clonal expansion in alopecia areata, in both the C3H/HeJ mouse model and human patients. Scalp tissue and sorted CD4+ and CD8+ peripheral blood T cells from patchy and totalis/universalis alopecia areata patients and from healthy controls were covered by human TCRbeta sequencing. Tofacitinib-treated patients had biopsies at baseline and at 4 and 24 weeks of treatment, with a later scalp biopsy in several patients. Clonality in the scalp was compared among normal scalp (n=4), patchy alopecia areata scalp (n=8), and alopecia totalis/universalis scalp (n=8). RNA was obtained with the PAXgene miRNA kit for fixed scalp, the miRNeasy kit for PBMCs, and the RNeasy kit for mouse skin. Amplification of TCRbeta CDR3 regions was done by immunoSEQ multiplex PCR using 35 Vbeta forward primers and 13 Jbeta reverse primers.

What this sample's time point label stands for: baseline before oral tofacitinib. Lesional scalp punch biopsies and peripheral blood were collected from alopecia areata patients. PBMCs were isolated by density centrifugation and stained for CD3, CD4 and CD8, and CD4+ and CD8+ T cells were sorted on a FACSAria. Regarding this clone: Its antigen is currently not known. Base qualities are not provided; no much larger clone lies one nucleotide away.

V is reduced by 3 bases and J by 2 bases, leaving a spacing of 2 bases between them. Taken from cysteine to phenylalanine, the CDR3 has 13 residues. The entry retains the CDR3 DNA only, 39 bases that are in frame from base 1. CDR1 and CDR2 were assigned from the germline V gene as LGHNT and FRNRAP. General findings and caveats noted by the study authors: Unlike mouse skin, where gammadelta T cells dominate, normal human skin contains resident alphabeta T cells that get sequenced too, which complicates analysis of the scalp TCR repertoire. Shared TCR sequences between patients were less evident than in mice, which may be partly attributable to HLA diversity in the patient population. Compared with normal scalp, lesional scalp had higher clonality and more expanded CD8+ clones, particularly in alopecia totalis/universalis, a pattern that suggests antigenic drive.

To prepare the library, the immunoSEQ multiplex PCR assay was applied. For TCR sequencing, RNA was extracted from every sample and reverse transcribed into cDNA to serve as template. SuperScript III was used to make first-strand cDNA, primed with a 2:1 mix of oligo-dT and random hexamers. A synthetic immune receptor repertoire was used to measure amplification bias, and any remaining bias was corrected computationally. The study's processing was this. After raw reads were preprocessed to remove errors, the CDR3 was defined following IMGT conventions as running from the conserved cysteine to phenylalanine. Clonality was calculated as 1 minus Shannon entropy normalized by log2 of the number of productive unique TCRs. Whether scalp clones were CD4 or CD8 was inferred by matching scalp TCRbeta sequences against CD4 and CD8 repertoires sorted from blood. Here the immuneACCESS table is served through TCRdb, limited to in-frame sequences with V and J called. Missing clones are a known gap in these copies; in checked studies unresolved V genes cover under half, and the rest lacks a known reason. The V and J calls and clone size are taken from that table; D and trimming were inferred from the DNA. The sample table lists about 250,000 clones, roughly two thirds of them with a count of one. Together, the top ten hold around 1.2% of the sample.

The origin of this receptor is a human donor with alopecia areata. The rearrangement combines TRBV12-5 with TRBJ2-6, with the D gene not clear enough to name. This material consisted of CD4+ T cells sorted from blood, taken at week 0. The sequenced DNA: TGTGCTAGTGGTTTTCCTGGGGCCAACGTCCTGACTTTC. Its protein reads: CASGFPGANVLTF.